A single sample gave rise to the 2 T cell receptor beta chains below, sequenced in a study of technical replicates of blood from a few donors. Some clones are missing from TCRdb's copy, which holds only in-frame ones; the method was immunoSEQ multiplex PCR. The table records about 98,000 clones, approximately 94% of them present only once. Sequenced: T cells isolated from PBMCs. These receptors were obtained from a human donor in good health.

The chain has TRBV2 and TRBJ2-2, with 10 bases aligning to TRBD2. V was clipped by 7 bases and J by 6 bases; unmatched bases: 2. This CDR3 has 13 amino acids. Germline V gene lookup returns CDR1 SNHLY and CDR2 FYNNEI. The CDR3 region has the DNA TGTGCCAGCAAAGGGACTAGCGCCGGGGAGCTGTTTTTT. Translating gives CASKGTSAGELFF.

The chain links TRBV7-9 to TRBJ2-7, with D unclear. Germline V gene lookup returns CDR1 SEHNR and CDR2 FQNEAQ (reference sequence). This CDR3 spans 13 amino acids. Trimming removed 0 bases at V and 8 bases at J, with 11 bases between. CDR3: CASSLAWAPKQYF. CDR3 in DNA: TGTGCCAGCAGCTTAGCGTGGGCTCCCAAGCAGTACTTC.